This is a list of T cell receptor beta chains from one sample in a study of blood T cells in healthy people across ages. MiXCR was run by TCRdb on the 5' RACE reads, yielding one entry per CDR3 protein. Of around 870,000 distinct CDR3 sequences listed, 25% to 35% are singletons. Sequences were obtained from blood. The receptors shown here come from a woman aged 80 or over in good health. The CDR3 runs from the conserved cysteine through the conserved F or W.

CDR3	J	V
CASSLAGGYNEQYF	TRBJ2-7	TRBV5-4
CAWSSRGREQYF	TRBJ2-7	TRBV30
CASSQPQNTEAFF	TRBJ1-1	TRBV4-2
CASSITRDVVYGYTF	TRBJ1-2	TRBV19
CAGSLGAQEGYTF	TRBJ1-2	TRBV11-2
CASSQSGATDTQYF	TRBJ2-3	TRBV12-3/TRBV12-4
CASRPPGIRNTGELFF	TRBJ2-2	TRBV27
CSANERGRAEAFF	TRBJ1-1	TRBV20-1
CASRQNRDTSYNEQFF	TRBJ2-1	TRBV28
CASSPPSLGNYGYTF	TRBJ1-2	TRBV18
CASSFNGGRETQYF	TRBJ2-5	TRBV12-3/TRBV12-4
CASSRTGPTDTQYF	TRBJ2-3	TRBV2
CASSFREQETQYF	TRBJ2-5	TRBV12-3/TRBV12-4
CADSFSVDEQYF	TRBJ2-7	TRBV7-9
CASMTDGNQETQYF	TRBJ2-5	TRBV7-2
CASSLVVNSPLHF	TRBJ1-6	TRBV7-2
CASSSTSGSLYNEQFF	TRBJ2-1	TRBV5-1
CATSRIGVETQYF	TRBJ2-5	TRBV15
CASSSIRDSNEQFF	TRBJ2-1	TRBV11-3
CASSESRGYTDTQYF	TRBJ2-3	TRBV10-1
CSVEVGGRDTQYF	TRBJ2-3	TRBV29-1
CASSQTVGGEAGELFF	TRBJ2-2	TRBV12-3/TRBV12-4
CASSQRWGTASTDTQYF	TRBJ2-3	TRBV25-1
CASSEQGGTYNEQFF	TRBJ2-1	TRBV7-2
CASSLRGQYNQPQHF	TRBJ1-5	TRBV5-5
CASSPRGTSRGDTQYF	TRBJ2-3	TRBV7-2
CASSLAPNSYEQYF	TRBJ2-7	TRBV7-2
CASSLAANTGELFF	TRBJ2-2	TRBV5-6
CASSSSNRVGYTF	TRBJ1-2	TRBV6-6
CAIRGGAGLSYEQYF	TRBJ2-7	TRBV10-3
CASSLAGEFGSQQYF	TRBJ2-7	TRBV7-8
CASSLISADYGYTF	TRBJ1-2	TRBV6-5
CASSSRTGRLSGELFF	TRBJ2-2	TRBV12-3/TRBV12-4
CASSRVTGGQETQYF	TRBJ2-5	TRBV7-2
CASGQDQENTQYF	TRBJ2-3	TRBV4-2
CASNRGRGEQFF	TRBJ2-1	TRBV4-3